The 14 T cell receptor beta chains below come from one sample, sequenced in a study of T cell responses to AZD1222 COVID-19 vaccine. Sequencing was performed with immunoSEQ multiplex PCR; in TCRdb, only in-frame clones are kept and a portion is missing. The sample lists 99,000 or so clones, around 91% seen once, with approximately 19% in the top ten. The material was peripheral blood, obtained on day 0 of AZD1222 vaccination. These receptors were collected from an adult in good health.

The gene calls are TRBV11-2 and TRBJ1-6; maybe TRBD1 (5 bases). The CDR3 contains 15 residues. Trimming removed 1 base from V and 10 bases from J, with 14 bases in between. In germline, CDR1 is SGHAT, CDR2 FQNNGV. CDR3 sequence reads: CASSLVEGAKSPLHF. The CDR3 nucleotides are TGTGCCAGCAGCTTAGTGGAAGGGGCGAAGTCACCCCTCCACTTT.

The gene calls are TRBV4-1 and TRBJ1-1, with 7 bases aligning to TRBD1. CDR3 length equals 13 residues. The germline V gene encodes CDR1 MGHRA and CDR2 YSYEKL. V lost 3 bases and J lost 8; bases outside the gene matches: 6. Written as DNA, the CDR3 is TGCGCCAGCAGCCAGATTAACAGGGGCGAAGCTTTCTTT. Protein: CASSQINRGEAFF.

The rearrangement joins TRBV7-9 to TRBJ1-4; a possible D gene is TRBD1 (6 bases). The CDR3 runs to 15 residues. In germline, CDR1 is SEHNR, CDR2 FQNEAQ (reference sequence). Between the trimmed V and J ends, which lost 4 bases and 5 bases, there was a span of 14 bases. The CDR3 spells CASSSGGGRNEKLFF. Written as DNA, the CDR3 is TGTGCCAGCAGCTCCGGTGGGGGCAGAAATGAAAAACTGTTTTTT.

CDR3 protein: CASSQDRGHSNQPQHF. The CDR3 nucleotides read TGTGCCAGCAGCCAGGACAGGGGCCATAGCAATCAGCCCCAGCATTTT. The chain is built from TRBV5-6 and TRBJ1-5; 9 bases fit TRBD1. Germline loops: CDR1 SGHDT, CDR2 YYEEEE. V trimming: 4 bases; J trimming: 0 bases; junction bases outside the gene matches: 5. CDR3 length equals 16 residues.

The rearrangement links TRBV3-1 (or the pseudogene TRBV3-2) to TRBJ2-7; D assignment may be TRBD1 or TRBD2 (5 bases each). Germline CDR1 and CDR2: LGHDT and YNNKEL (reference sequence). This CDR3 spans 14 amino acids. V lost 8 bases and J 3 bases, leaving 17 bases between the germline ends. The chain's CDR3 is CASSPRDGSYEQYF. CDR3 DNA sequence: TGTGCCAGCTCCCCCAGGGACGGCAGCTACGAGCAGTACTTC.

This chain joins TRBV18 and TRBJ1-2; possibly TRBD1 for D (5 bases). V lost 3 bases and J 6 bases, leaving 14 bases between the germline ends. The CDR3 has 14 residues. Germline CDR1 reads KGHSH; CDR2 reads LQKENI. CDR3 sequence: CASSPSRDEDGYTF. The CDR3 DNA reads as TGTGCCAGCTCACCCTCACGGGACGAAGATGGCTACACCTTC.

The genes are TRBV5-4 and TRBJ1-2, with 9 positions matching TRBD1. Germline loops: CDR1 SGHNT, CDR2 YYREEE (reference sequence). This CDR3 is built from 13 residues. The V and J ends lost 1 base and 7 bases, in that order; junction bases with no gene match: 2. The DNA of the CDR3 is TGTGCCAGCAGCTTGACAGGGGGCGGTGGCTACACCTTC. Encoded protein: CASSLTGGGGYTF.

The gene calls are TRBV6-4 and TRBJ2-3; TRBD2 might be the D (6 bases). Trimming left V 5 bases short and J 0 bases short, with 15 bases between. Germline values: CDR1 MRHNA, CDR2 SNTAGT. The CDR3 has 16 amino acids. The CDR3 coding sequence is TGTGCCAGCAGTAACGGGACTTTTCTTAGCACAGATACGCAGTATTTT. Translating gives CASSNGTFLSTDTQYF.

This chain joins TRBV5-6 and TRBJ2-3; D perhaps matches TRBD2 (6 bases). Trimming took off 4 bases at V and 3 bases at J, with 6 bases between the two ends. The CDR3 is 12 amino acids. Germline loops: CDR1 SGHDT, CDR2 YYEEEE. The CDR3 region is CASSGGTDTQYF. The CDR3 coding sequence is TGTGCCAGCAGCGGGGGGACAGATACGCAGTATTTT.

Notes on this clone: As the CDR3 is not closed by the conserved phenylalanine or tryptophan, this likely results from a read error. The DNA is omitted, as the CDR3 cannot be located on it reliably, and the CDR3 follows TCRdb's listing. The CDR3 region is CASSNEIGRNSPLHL. The V gene is TRBV21-1, the J gene TRBJ1-6. TRBV21-1 is reported as a pseudogene. The CDR3 spans 15 amino acids, including both terminal residues.

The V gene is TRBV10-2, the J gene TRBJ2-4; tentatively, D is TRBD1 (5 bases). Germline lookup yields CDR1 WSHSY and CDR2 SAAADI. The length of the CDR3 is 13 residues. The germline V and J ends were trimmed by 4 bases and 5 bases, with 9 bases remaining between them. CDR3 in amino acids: CASSAQGQNIQYF. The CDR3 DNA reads TGCGCCAGCAGTGCTCAGGGCCAAAACATTCAGTACTTC.

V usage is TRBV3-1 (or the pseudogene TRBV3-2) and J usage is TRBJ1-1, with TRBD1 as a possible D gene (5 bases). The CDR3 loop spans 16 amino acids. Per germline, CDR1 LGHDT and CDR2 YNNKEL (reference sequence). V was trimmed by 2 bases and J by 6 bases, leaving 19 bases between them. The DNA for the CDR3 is TGTGCCAGCAGCCAATTCGAGGGGAGGGGTGCGGCTGAAGCTTTCTTT. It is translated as CASSQFEGRGAAEAFF.

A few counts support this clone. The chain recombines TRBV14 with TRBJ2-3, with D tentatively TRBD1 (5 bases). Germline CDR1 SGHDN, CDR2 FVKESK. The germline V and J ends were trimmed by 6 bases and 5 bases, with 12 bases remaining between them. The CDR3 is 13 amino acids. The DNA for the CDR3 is TGTGCCAGCAGTTATGCCCAGGGAGATACGCAGTATTTT. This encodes CASSYAQGDTQYF.

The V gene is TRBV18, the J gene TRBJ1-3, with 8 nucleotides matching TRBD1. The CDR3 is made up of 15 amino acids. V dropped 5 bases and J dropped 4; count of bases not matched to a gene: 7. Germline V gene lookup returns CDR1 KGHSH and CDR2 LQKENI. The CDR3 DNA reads TGTGCCAGCTCAACCGAACAGGGGGTCGGAAACACCATATATTTT. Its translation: CASSTEQGVGNTIYF.